These 20 T cell receptor beta chains share one sample of origin, sequenced in a study of T cell responses to AZD1222 COVID-19 vaccine. Measured with immunoSEQ multiplex PCR; TCRdb has only the in-frame clones, and not every one. The sample records 120,000 or so clones, roughly 85% being singletons. The specimen comprised peripheral blood, sampled on day 0 of AZD1222 vaccination. These receptors all stem from an adult in good health.

The chain joins TRBV7-3 to TRBJ2-2, with D hard to call. CDR3 size: 13 residues. V lost 4 bases and J lost 5, with 8 bases in between. CDR1 SGHTA and CDR2 FQGTGA come from the germline V gene. The CDR3 region is CASSSGPTGELFF. The DNA of the CDR3 is TGTGCCAGCAGCTCCGGGCCTACCGGGGAGCTGTTTTTT.

This rearrangement joins TRBV6-1 to TRBJ2-7, with D possibly matching TRBD1 (6 bases). Germline V gene sequence: CDR1 MNHNS, CDR2 SASEGT. This CDR3 has 15 residues. Trimming pared 3 bases from V and 4 bases from J, leaving 16 bases between. CDR3 in amino acids: CASSESRGLGYEQYF. The CDR3 coding sequence is TGTGCCAGCAGTGAGAGCAGGGGATTAGGTTACGAGCAGTACTTC.

The chain employs TRBV5-1 and TRBJ2-7; D is perhaps TRBD2 (6 bases). The CDR3 totals 15 residues. V gave up 1 base and J gave up 0 bases, with 11 bases separating them. Germline values: CDR1 SGHRS, CDR2 YFSETQ. The CDR3 loop is CASSLSGGPSYEQYF. CDR3 nucleotide sequence: TGCGCCAGCAGCTTGTCCGGGGGTCCCTCCTACGAGCAGTACTTC.

This chain connects TRBV5-1 to TRBJ2-5; 9 bases fit TRBD1. Germline V gene lookup returns CDR1 SGHRS and CDR2 YFSETQ. The CDR3 loop spans 15 amino acids. The V gene end was trimmed by 2 bases and the J gene end by 5 bases; junction bases not matched to a gene: 7. Here the CDR3 DNA reads TGCGCCAGCAGCTTACATGGACAGGGGCTGGAGACCCAGTACTTC. Translating gives CASSLHGQGLETQYF.

The J gene is TRBJ2-3, the V gene TRBV19; D ambiguous. The CDR3 is 14 amino acids. Germline loops: CDR1 LNHDA, CDR2 SQIVND (reference sequence). Trimming left V 1 base short and J 3 bases short, with 8 bases between. The CDR3 here is CASSIVVSTDTQYF. Written as DNA, the CDR3 is TGTGCCAGTAGTATAGTAGTTTCTACAGATACGCAGTATTTT.

The chain has TRBV4-1 and TRBJ2-5; tentatively, D is TRBD1 (6 bases). Germline loops: CDR1 MGHRA, CDR2 YSYEKL. The CDR3 consists of 16 residues. V dropped 0 bases and J dropped 1 base, with 12 bases sitting between them. CDR3 sequence reads: CASSQDTPQGQETQYF. The CDR3 DNA sequence: TGCGCCAGCAGCCAAGATACCCCACAGGGCCAAGAGACCCAGTACTTC.

The J gene is TRBJ1-3, the V gene TRBV4-2; D is unresolved. This CDR3 contains 13 residues. Germline-derived CDR1 and CDR2 are LGHNA and YNFKEQ. Trimming shortened V by 1 base and J by 11 bases, and 12 bases separated the two germline ends. For the CDR3, the DNA is TGTGCCAGCAGCCAAGTACGTGGCCTCCCCATATATTTT. The encoded protein is CASSQVRGLPIYF.

The chain recombines TRBV5-1 with TRBJ2-3, with 10 bases that match TRBD2. The CDR3 totals 18 residues. Germline V gene sequence: CDR1 SGHRS, CDR2 YFSETQ. The V and J ends lost 3 bases and 2 bases, in that order; junction bases with no gene match: 12. The CDR3 sequence: CASSYPSGGFRDTDTQYF. In DNA form, the CDR3 reads TGCGCCAGCAGCTACCCTAGCGGGGGCTTTAGGGACACAGATACGCAGTATTTT.

The chain recombines TRBV6-6 with TRBJ1-5; D not resolved. There are 15 residues in the CDR3. V lost 7 bases, J lost 6 bases, and 19 bases lay in between. Germline CDR1 MNHNY, CDR2 SVGAGI (reference sequence). CDR3 loop: CASTQLGQASQPQHF. CDR3 in DNA: TGTGCCAGCACTCAACTGGGCCAGGCTAGTCAGCCCCAGCATTTT.

The chain combines TRBV10-2 with TRBJ2-7, with 7 bases identical to TRBD1. This CDR3 has 17 amino acids. Germline V gene data show CDR1 as WSHSY and CDR2 as SAAADI. V trimming: 2 bases; J trimming: 5 bases; junction bases outside the gene matches: 15. The CDR3 DNA is TGCGCCAGCAGTGAGCCCGACGCGGCGGACAGGACCAACGAGCAGTACTTC. Protein product: CASSEPDAADRTNEQYF.

The chain couples TRBV30 to TRBJ2-6; D is possibly TRBD1 (5 bases). The V gene lost 0 bases and the J gene lost 12 bases, with 12 bases spanning the gap. The CDR3 has 13 residues. CDR1 is GTSNPN, CDR2 SVGIG, per germline (reference sequence). The CDR3 is CAWSVIQAGVLTF. The CDR3 DNA is TGTGCCTGGAGTGTAATACAGGCCGGCGTCCTGACTTTC. Full variable domain (remainder filled in from reference TRBV30 and TRBJ2-6): SQTIHQWPATLVQPVGSPLSLECTVEGTSNPNLYWYRQAAGRGLQLLFYSVGIGQISSEVPQNLSASRPQDRQFILSSKKLLLSDSGFYLCAWSVIQAGVLTFGAGSRLTVL.

The V call is TRBV30, the J call TRBJ1-2; a weak D match, TRBD1 (5 bases). V lost 1 base to trimming and J lost 8 bases, with 11 bases between them. Germline lookup yields CDR1 GTSNPN and CDR2 SVGIG (reference sequence). This CDR3 has 12 amino acids. CDR3 DNA: TGTGCCTGGAGTGGGGGCGGCGAGGGCTACACCTTC. This codes for CAWSGGGEGYTF.

The chain carries TRBV12-3 or TRBV12-4 and TRBJ2-7; D uncertain. This CDR3 spans 13 amino acids. Trimming took off 3 bases at V and 4 bases at J, with 10 bases between the two ends. The CDR3 sequence: CASSFSVSYEQYF. The DNA of the CDR3 is TGTGCCAGCAGTTTTTCGGTCTCTTACGAGCAGTACTTC.

DNA for the CDR3: TGTGCCAGCAGCTCCCTGTACCAAGAGACCCAGTACTTC. This codes for CASSSLYQETQYF. This chain connects TRBV7-9 to TRBJ2-5; D is unresolved. The germline CDR1 and CDR2 sequences are SEHNR and FQNEAQ (reference sequence). Trimming removed 4 bases at V and 0 bases at J, with 6 bases between. The CDR3 spans 13 residues.

The genes are TRBV18 and TRBJ2-3; no definite D call. Germline CDR1 and CDR2: KGHSH and LQKENI. V dropped 4 bases and J dropped 11 bases, with 10 bases sitting between them. This CDR3 is built from 11 residues. The CDR3 sequence is CASSLPDRQYF. For the CDR3, the DNA is TGTGCCAGCTCACTGCCGGACCGGCAGTATTTT.

The V call is TRBV18, the J call TRBJ2-5; D is unclear. V lost 4 bases and J lost 0, with 3 bases in between. Looked up from germline, CDR1 is KGHSH and CDR2 is LQKENI. This CDR3 has 12 residues. The CDR3 DNA sequence: TGTGCCAGCTCACGCGACCAAGAGACCCAGTACTTC. Its translation: CASSRDQETQYF.

The chain uses TRBV3-1 (or the pseudogene TRBV3-2) and TRBJ1-5; maybe TRBD1 (6 bases). CDR3 length: 17 amino acids. CDR1 LGHDT and CDR2 YNNKEL come from the germline V gene (reference sequence). Deletions cut 0 bases from V and 4 bases from J, with 16 bases between. The CDR3 spells CASSQDASGAGNQPQHF. CDR3 nucleotide sequence: TGTGCCAGCAGCCAAGATGCGTCAGGGGCAGGGAATCAGCCCCAGCATTTT.

The rearrangement joins TRBV28 to TRBJ1-4; D is uncertain. The CDR3 is made up of 14 amino acids. Deletions cut 3 bases from V and 0 bases from J, with 5 bases between. CDR1 is MDHEN and CDR2 is SYDVKM in the germline V gene. CDR3 residues: CASSFGATNEKLFF. The CDR3 DNA reads TGTGCCAGCAGTTTCGGCGCAACTAATGAAAAACTGTTTTTT.

The chain is built from TRBV7-9 and TRBJ1-5; a possible D gene is TRBD1 (6 bases). This CDR3 spans 16 amino acids. V was shortened by 3 bases and J by 0 bases, with 12 bases between the two germline ends. Germline lookup yields CDR1 SEHNR and CDR2 FQNEAQ (reference sequence). CDR3 sequence: CASSFEGDYSNQPQHF. The CDR3 coding sequence is TGTGCCAGCAGCTTCGAGGGGGATTATAGCAATCAGCCCCAGCATTTT. The complete variable domain, with remaining parts taken from reference TRBV7-9 and TRBJ1-5, reads DTGVSQNPRHKITKRGQNVTFRCDPISEHNRLYWYRQTLGQGPEFLTYFQNEAQLEKSRLLSDRFSAERPKGSFSTLEIQRTEQGDSAMYLCASSFEGDYSNQPQHFGDGTRLSIL.

The chain has TRBV19 and TRBJ1-4; 7 positions match TRBD1. Germline CDR1 LNHDA, CDR2 SQIVND (reference sequence). The ends lost 6 bases at V and 3 bases at J; junction bases unmatched: 7. The CDR3 loop spans 15 amino acids. The CDR3 is CASRIGQVPNEKLFF. DNA of the CDR3: TGTGCCAGTAGGATCGGACAGGTACCTAATGAAAAACTGTTTTTT.